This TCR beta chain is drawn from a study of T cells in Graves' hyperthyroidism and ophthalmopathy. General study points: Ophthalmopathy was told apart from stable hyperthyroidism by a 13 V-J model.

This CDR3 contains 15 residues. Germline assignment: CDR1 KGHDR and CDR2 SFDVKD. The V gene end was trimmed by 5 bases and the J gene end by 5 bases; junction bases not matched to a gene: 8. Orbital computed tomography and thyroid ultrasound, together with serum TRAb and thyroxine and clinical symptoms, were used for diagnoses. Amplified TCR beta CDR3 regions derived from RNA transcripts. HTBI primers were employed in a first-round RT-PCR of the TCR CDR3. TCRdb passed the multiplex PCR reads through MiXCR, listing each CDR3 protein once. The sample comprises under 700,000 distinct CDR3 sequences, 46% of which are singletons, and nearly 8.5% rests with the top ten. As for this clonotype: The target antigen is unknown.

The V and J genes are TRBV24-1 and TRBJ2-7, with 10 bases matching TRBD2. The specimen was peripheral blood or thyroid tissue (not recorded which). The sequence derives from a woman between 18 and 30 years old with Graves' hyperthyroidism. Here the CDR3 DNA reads TGTGCCACCAGTGCAGCTAGCGGGAGCAACAACGAGCAGTACTTC. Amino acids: CATSAASGSNNEQYF.